The 31 T cell receptor beta chains in this list originate from one sample, sequenced in a study of T cell repertoires in cytomegalovirus infection. One entry per CDR3 protein results from TCRdb running MiXCR on the reads. This sample has 150,000 or so distinct CDR3 sequences, with approximately 17% found just once. Sequencing input: CD8+ T cells from PBMCs. The source of these receptors is a human donor in good health (CMV status not recorded). Some clones in this sample may be carry-over from other donors' samples.

This clonotype was recorded a few times. The V and J genes are TRBV29-1 and TRBJ2-7; TRBD1 matches 10 bases. Germline V lookup: CDR1 SQVTM, CDR2 ANQGSEA. J gave up 5 bases and V 3 bases, and 10 bases lay outside the gene matches. The CDR3 has 15 amino acids. In DNA, the CDR3 is TGCAGCGTTGAGTCCGTGGACAGGGGGATCCACGAGCAGTACTTC. Its protein product is CSVESVDRGIHEQYF.

This clonotype was found a few times. This chain connects TRBV12-3 or TRBV12-4 to TRBJ2-3; D not certain. The V gene lost 4 bases and the J gene lost 4 bases, with 15 bases spanning the gap. The CDR3 sequence is 15 residues long. CDR3 protein: CASSSPLASSDTQYF. The CDR3 DNA sequence: TGTGCCAGCAGTTCCCCGCTCGCTAGTTCAGATACGCAGTATTTT.

This chain links TRBV7-8 with TRBJ1-5; tentatively, D is TRBD1 (6 bases). Trimming stripped 3 bases from V and 7 bases from J, with 19 bases between. Germline loops: CDR1 SGHVS, CDR2 FQNEAQ. This CDR3 has 16 amino acids. The CDR3 spells CASSFVTTGIGQPQHF. As DNA, the CDR3 is TGTGCCAGCAGCTTCGTGACAACAGGGATAGGACAGCCCCAGCATTTT.

The chain joins TRBV10-3 to TRBJ2-7, with 7 bases identical to TRBD1. The CDR3 runs to 13 residues. V lost 5 bases and J lost 1; bases outside the gene matches: 2. Germline assignment: CDR1 ENHRY and CDR2 SYGVKD. This CDR3 is CAISRDSSYEQYF. DNA for the CDR3: TGTGCCATCAGTCGGGACAGTTCCTACGAGCAGTACTTC.

This clonotype was observed a few times. The chain recombines TRBV28 with TRBJ1-1, with D unclear. CDR3 length: 14 residues. Germline CDR1 is MDHEN and CDR2 is SYDVKM. V was clipped by 4 bases and J by 1 base, with 10 bases between them. The CDR3 region is CASSWRDGNTEAFF. CDR3 bases: TGTGCCAGCAGTTGGCGGGATGGGAACACTGAAGCTTTCTTT.

This clonotype was detected a few times. The chain carries TRBV5-6 and TRBJ2-1; tentative D call: TRBD1 (6 bases). Trimming took 6 bases from V and 10 from J, leaving 17 bases between them. Germline V gene data show CDR1 as SGHDT and CDR2 as YYEEEE. The CDR3 extends over 13 amino acids. The CDR3 DNA reads TGTGCCAGCACCCTGTATTGGGGGCAGGAGCAGTTCTTC. Protein: CASTLYWGQEQFF.

Remarks on this clonotype: A read error may produce the germline difference seen at one junction end. This rearrangement joins TRBV28 to TRBJ2-7; D might be TRBD2 (5 bases). Looked up from germline, CDR1 is MDHEN and CDR2 is SYDVKM. The CDR3 runs to 12 residues. CDR3 sequence (DNA): TGTGCCTGCAGTCCGACTATGCGCGAGCAGTACTTC. Amino acid sequence: CACSPTMREQYF.

This clonotype was found a few times. J is TRBJ1-2 and V is TRBV7-2; possible D gene TRBD1, 6 bases. Germline loops: CDR1 SGHTA, CDR2 FQGNSA. The CDR3 length is 14 residues. Trimming removed 1 base from V and 4 bases from J, with 10 bases in between. The CDR3 sequence: CASSLGLGAYGYTF. In DNA form, the CDR3 reads TGTGCCAGCAGCTTAGGGCTGGGGGCCTATGGCTACACCTTC.

The chain couples TRBV6-6 to TRBJ1-4; D is possibly TRBD1 (6 bases). The CDR3 runs 11 residues. Germline V gene sequence: CDR1 MNHNY, CDR2 SVGAGI (reference sequence). With 8 bases removed from V and 17 bases from J, the gap between germline ends came to 18 bases. The CDR3 spells CASGSGQLYFF. The CDR3 DNA reads TGTGCCAGCGGATCCGGACAGCTTTACTTTTTT.

This rearrangement joins TRBV9 to TRBJ2-7; 9 bases map to TRBD2. Germline CDR1 is SGDLS and CDR2 is YYNGEE. V dropped 3 bases and J dropped 5; count of bases not matched to a gene: 9. This CDR3 comprises 15 residues. The CDR3: CASSAKGLAVDEQYF. In nucleotides, the CDR3 is TGTGCCAGCAGCGCGAAGGGACTAGCCGTCGACGAGCAGTACTTC.

This clonotype turned up a few times. The rearrangement joins TRBV20-1 to TRBJ2-1; D possibly corresponds to TRBD2 (5 bases). The CDR3 contains 12 residues. Trimming removed 3 bases at V and 11 bases at J, with 14 bases between. The germline gives CDR1 DFQATT, CDR2 SNEGSKA (reference sequence). CDR3 in amino acids: CSASMTNVKQFF. Written as DNA, the CDR3 is TGCAGTGCTAGTATGACTAACGTGAAGCAGTTCTTC.

This clonotype came up many times. This chain uses TRBV7-6 with TRBJ2-1; 12 bases map to TRBD2. J was trimmed by 5 bases and V by 2 bases; bases with no gene match: 10. Germline V gives CDR1 SGHVS, CDR2 FNYEAQ. The CDR3 runs to 18 residues. The CDR3 protein is CASSLLAGGPGFHNEQFF. As DNA, the CDR3 is TGTGCCAGCAGCTTACTAGCGGGAGGGCCGGGTTTCCACAATGAGCAGTTCTTC.

The chain is built from TRBV7-6 and TRBJ2-2; D gene unclear. Trimming cost V 5 bases and J 8 bases, with 21 bases left between them. Germline CDR1 SGHVS, CDR2 FNYEAQ. The CDR3 is 16 residues long. CDR3 bases: TGTGCCAGCAGCCGACATAAGGTTTGGGCGACGGGGGAGCTGTTTTTT. Protein: CASSRHKVWATGELFF.

V usage is TRBV2 and J usage is TRBJ1-6, with D possibly matching TRBD1 (6 bases). Germline CDR1 is SNHLY and CDR2 is FYNNEI. V was trimmed by 8 bases and J by 8 bases, leaving 19 bases between them. CDR3 length equals 15 residues. The CDR3 reads CASGPPTGWDSPLHF. The CDR3 DNA is TGTGCCAGCGGACCCCCGACAGGCTGGGATTCACCCCTCCACTTT.

The chain combines TRBV5-1 with TRBJ2-3; 13 bases align to TRBD2. The V and J ends lost 2 bases and 6 bases, in that order; junction bases with no gene match: 3. CDR1 SGHRS and CDR2 YFSETQ come from the germline V gene. The CDR3 sequence is 15 residues long. Here the CDR3 reads CASSFGLAGEDTQYF. The DNA of the CDR3 is TGCGCCAGCAGCTTCGGACTAGCGGGAGAGGATACGCAGTATTTT.

This clonotype came up a few times. The rearrangement joins TRBV7-2 to TRBJ2-7; TRBD2 might be the D (6 bases). CDR1 SGHTA and CDR2 FQGNSA come from the germline V gene. V lost 6 bases and J 1 base, leaving 10 bases between the germline ends. This CDR3 contains 13 residues. In DNA, the CDR3 is TGTGCCAGCAGAGGAGGGGTTTCCTACGAGCAGTACTTC. Residues: CASRGGVSYEQYF.

This clonotype has more than one count but fewer than ten. The gene calls are TRBV28 and TRBJ1-1; D possibly corresponds to TRBD1 (5 bases). Trimming took off 4 bases at V and 11 bases at J, with 11 bases between the two ends. Germline CDR1 reads MDHEN; CDR2 reads SYDVKM. CDR3 length equals 11 residues. In DNA form, the CDR3 reads TGTGCCAGCAGTTATACGGGGGAGGCTTTCTTT. Its translation is CASSYTGEAFF. The whole variable domain, remainder taken from reference TRBV28 and TRBJ1-1, is DVKVTQSSRYLVKRTGEKVFLECVQDMDHENMFWYRQDPGLGLRLIYFSYDVKMKEKGDIPEGYSVSREKKERFSLILESASTNQTSMYLCASSYTGEAFFGQGTRLTVV.

The chain joins TRBV7-2 to TRBJ1-1; D not certain. The CDR3 spans 16 residues. Looked up from germline, CDR1 is SGHTA and CDR2 is FQGNSA. V was trimmed by 4 bases and J by 0 bases, leaving 15 bases between them. This CDR3 is CASSSVLFDMNTEAFF. The CDR3, as DNA: TGTGCCAGCAGCTCCGTCCTTTTCGACATGAACACTGAAGCTTTCTTT.

J is TRBJ2-5 and V is TRBV28, with D tentatively TRBD1 or TRBD2 (6 bases each). This CDR3 is built from 16 residues. Germline CDR1 and CDR2: MDHEN and SYDVKM. The V and J ends lost 5 bases and 4 bases respectively, with 20 bases between them. CDR3 amino acids: CASSVPRGHLRETQYF. The CDR3 DNA follows: TGTGCCAGCAGTGTCCCTCGGGGGCACCTACGAGAGACCCAGTACTTC.

This clonotype was counted at least ten times. The chain carries TRBV7-2 and TRBJ2-5, with D tentatively TRBD2 (6 bases). In germline, CDR1 is SGHTA, CDR2 FQGNSA. V was shortened by 2 bases and J by 10 bases, with 23 bases between the two germline ends. There are 16 residues in the CDR3. The chain's CDR3 is CASSLSAGTRGLNQYF. The CDR3, as DNA: TGTGCCAGCAGCTTATCCGCCGGGACTCGAGGGTTGAACCAGTACTTC.

The CDR3, as DNA: TGTGCCAGCAATGAGGGACTAGCGGGAAACGAGCAGTACTTC. Encoded protein: CASNEGLAGNEQYF. This chain uses TRBV7-2 with TRBJ2-7, with 13 bases identical to TRBD2. The CDR3 length is 14 residues. V shed 7 bases, J shed 5 bases, and the junction held 5 bases outside the gene matches. Looked up from germline, CDR1 is SGHTA and CDR2 is FQGNSA.

The gene calls are TRBV29-1 and TRBJ2-7; D is uncertain. Germline-derived CDR1 and CDR2 are SQVTM and ANQGSEA. V was trimmed by 5 bases and J by 2 bases, leaving 10 bases between them. The CDR3 contains 12 residues. CDR3 bases: TGCAGCGTTTCCCTAGAGACCTACGAGCAGTACTTC. Translation: CSVSLETYEQYF.

This clonotype has a handful of counts. This rearrangement joins TRBV27 to TRBJ1-3, with unresolved D. Trimming took off 2 bases at V and 0 bases at J, with 5 bases between the two ends. This CDR3 is 14 amino acids long. Germline V gene sequence: CDR1 MNHEY, CDR2 SMNVEV (reference sequence). CDR3 sequence: CASSLTRSGNTIYF. The CDR3 region has the DNA TGTGCCAGCAGTTTAACCCGCTCTGGAAACACCATATATTTT.

A remark on this clonotype: At one of its ends the junction is not consistent with the germline gene, which may arise from a read error. The chain recombines TRBV6-5 with TRBJ2-3, with D unclear. Germline V gives CDR1 MNHEY, CDR2 SVGAGI. This CDR3 has 13 amino acids. CDR3 in DNA: TGTGCCAGCAGAGGCAGGACCACAGATACGCAGGATTTT. This translates into CASRGRTTDTQDF.

This clonotype was observed once. The V and J genes are TRBV5-1 and TRBJ2-7, with 7 bases fitting TRBD1. The germline CDR1 and CDR2 sequences are SGHRS and YFSETQ. The CDR3 loop spans 16 amino acids. Unmatched junction bases numbered 10, after V lost 1 base and J lost 3 bases. DNA for the CDR3: TGCGCCAGCAGCTTGAAGGGGGCAGGGGTTGTCTACGAGCAGTACTTC. Translation: CASSLKGAGVVYEQYF.

CDR3 amino acids: CASTWTGNYGYTF. The CDR3 DNA reads TGTGCCAGCACCTGGACAGGGAACTATGGCTACACCTTC. The rearrangement links TRBV28 to TRBJ1-2; 8 positions agree with TRBD1. The germline CDR1 and CDR2 sequences are MDHEN and SYDVKM. The CDR3 length is 13 residues. The trim removed 7 bases at V and 2 bases at J, leaving 3 bases unmatched.

This clonotype appeared a few times. The gene calls are TRBV7-9 and TRBJ1-5; 7 bases are shared with TRBD1. Unmatched junction bases numbered 7, after V lost 3 bases and J lost 11 bases. The CDR3 runs 13 residues. Per germline, CDR1 SEHNR and CDR2 FQNEAQ (reference sequence). The DNA for the CDR3 is TGTGCCAGCAGCTTTAAGGGGACAGAGGCCCAGCATTTT. This codes for CASSFKGTEAQHF.

This chain connects TRBV11-2 to TRBJ2-3; D unclear. This CDR3 region has 16 residues. Germline values: CDR1 SGHAT, CDR2 FQNNGV. Trimming left V 1 base short and J 1 base short, with 12 bases between. The chain's CDR3 is CASSLGKGGGTDTQYF. CDR3 coding DNA: TGTGCCAGCAGCTTAGGGAAGGGTGGGGGCACAGATACGCAGTATTTT. The full variable domain, in which reference TRBV11-2 and TRBJ2-3 provide the parts outside the CDR3, is EAGVAQSPRYKIIEKRQSVAFWCNPISGHATLYWYQQILGQGPKLLIQFQNNGVVDDSQLPKDRFSAERLKGVDSTLKIQPAKLEDSAVYLCASSLGKGGGTDTQYFGPGTRLTVL.

About this clonotype: The junction shows a germline mismatch at one end, possibly a read error. The genes are TRBV20-1 and TRBJ2-5; 7 bases fit TRBD1. Germline V gene sequence: CDR1 DFQATT, CDR2 SNEGSKA (reference sequence). The CDR3 sequence is 16 residues long. The chain's CDR3 is CSARDTAGGDQGTQYF. The CDR3 nucleotides are TGCAGTGCTAGAGATACGGCAGGGGGAGATCAAGGGACCCAGTACTTC.

V is TRBV25-1 and J is TRBJ1-4; no definite D call. The V and J ends lost 5 bases and 3 bases respectively, with 13 bases between them. Germline V CDR1 and CDR2: MGHDK, SYGVNS. The CDR3 runs to 15 residues. CDR3 loop: CASSNTPAANEKLFF. The CDR3 nucleotides are TGTGCCAGCAGTAACACCCCGGCAGCTAATGAAAAACTGTTTTTT. Variable domain in full (rest from reference TRBV25-1 and TRBJ1-4): EADIYQTPRYLVIGTGKKITLECSQTMGHDKMYWYQQDPGMELHLIHYSYGVNSTEKGDLSSESTVSRIRTEHFPLTLESARPSHTSQYLCASSNTPAANEKLFFGSGTQLSVL.

This clonotype was picked up many times. This chain links TRBV7-2 with TRBJ2-3, with D possibly TRBD2 on 6 matching bases. Germline CDR1 reads SGHTA; CDR2 reads FQGNSA. CDR3 length equals 13 residues. Trimming removed 5 bases from V and 7 bases from J, with 13 bases in between. The CDR3, as DNA: TGTGCCAGCAGCCCCCTAGCGAGTTATACGCAGTATTTT. Translated, it gives CASSPLASYTQYF.